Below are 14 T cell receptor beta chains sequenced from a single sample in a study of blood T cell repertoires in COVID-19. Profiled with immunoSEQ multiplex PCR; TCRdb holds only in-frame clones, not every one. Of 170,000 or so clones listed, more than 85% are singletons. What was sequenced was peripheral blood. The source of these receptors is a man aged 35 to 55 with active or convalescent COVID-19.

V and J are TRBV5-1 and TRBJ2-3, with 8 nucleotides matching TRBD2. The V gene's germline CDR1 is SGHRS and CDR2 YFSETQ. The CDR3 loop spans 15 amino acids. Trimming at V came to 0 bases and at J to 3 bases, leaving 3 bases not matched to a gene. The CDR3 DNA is TGCGCCAGCAGCTTGGCGGGGGGGTGGACAGATACGCAGTATTTT. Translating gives CASSLAGGWTDTQYF.

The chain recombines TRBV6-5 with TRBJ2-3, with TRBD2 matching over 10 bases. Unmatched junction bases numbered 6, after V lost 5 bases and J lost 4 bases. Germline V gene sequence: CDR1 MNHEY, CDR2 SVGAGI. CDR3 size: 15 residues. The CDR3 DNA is TGTGCCAGCAGTACTGAGCGGGGGGGCGCAGATACGCAGTATTTT. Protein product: CASSTERGGADTQYF.

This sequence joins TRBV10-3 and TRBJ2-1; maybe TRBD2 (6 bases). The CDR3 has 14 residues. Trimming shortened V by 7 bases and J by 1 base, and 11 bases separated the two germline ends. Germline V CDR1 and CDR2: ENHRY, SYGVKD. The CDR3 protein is CAINPGESYNEQFF. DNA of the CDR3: TGTGCCATCAACCCGGGGGAATCCTACAATGAGCAGTTCTTC.

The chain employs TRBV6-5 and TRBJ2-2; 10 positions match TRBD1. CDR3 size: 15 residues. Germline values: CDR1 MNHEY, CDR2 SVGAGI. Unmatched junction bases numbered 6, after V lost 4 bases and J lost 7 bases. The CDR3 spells CASSSDRGRGGELFF. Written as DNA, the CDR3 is TGTGCCAGCAGTTCCGACAGGGGGCGCGGCGGGGAGCTGTTTTTT.

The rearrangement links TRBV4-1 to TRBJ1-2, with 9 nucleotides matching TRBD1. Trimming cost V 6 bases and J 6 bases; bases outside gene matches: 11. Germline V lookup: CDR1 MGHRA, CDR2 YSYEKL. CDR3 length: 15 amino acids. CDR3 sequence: CASSLTGTGRNGYTF. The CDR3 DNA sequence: TGCGCCAGCAGTCTAACCGGGACAGGGAGGAATGGCTACACCTTC.

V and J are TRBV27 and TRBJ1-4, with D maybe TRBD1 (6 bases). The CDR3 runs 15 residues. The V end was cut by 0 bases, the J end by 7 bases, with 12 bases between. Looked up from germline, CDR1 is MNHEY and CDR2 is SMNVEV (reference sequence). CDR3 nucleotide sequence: TGTGCCAGCAGTTTATCCAGGGGATGGGGTGAAAAACTGTTTTTT. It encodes CASSLSRGWGEKLFF.

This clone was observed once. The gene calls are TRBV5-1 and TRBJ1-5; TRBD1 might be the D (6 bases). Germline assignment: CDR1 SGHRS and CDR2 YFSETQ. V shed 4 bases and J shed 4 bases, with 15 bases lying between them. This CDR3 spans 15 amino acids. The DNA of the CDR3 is TGCGCCAGCAGCCTGGAGGGGGTAAGGAATCAGCCCCAGCATTTT. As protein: CASSLEGVRNQPQHF.

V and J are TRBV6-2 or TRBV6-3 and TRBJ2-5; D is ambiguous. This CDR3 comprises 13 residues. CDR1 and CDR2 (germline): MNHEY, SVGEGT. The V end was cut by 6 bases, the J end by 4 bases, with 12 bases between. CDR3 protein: CASSLLSLETQYF. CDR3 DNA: TGTGCCAGCAGCCTCCTATCCCTAGAGACCCAGTACTTC.

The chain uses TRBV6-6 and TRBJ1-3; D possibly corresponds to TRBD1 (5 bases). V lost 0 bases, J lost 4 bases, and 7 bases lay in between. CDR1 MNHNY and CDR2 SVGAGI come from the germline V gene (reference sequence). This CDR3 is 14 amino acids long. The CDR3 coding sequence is TGTGCCAGCAGTTACTCACCAGGGGGAAACACCATATATTTT. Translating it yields CASSYSPGGNTIYF.

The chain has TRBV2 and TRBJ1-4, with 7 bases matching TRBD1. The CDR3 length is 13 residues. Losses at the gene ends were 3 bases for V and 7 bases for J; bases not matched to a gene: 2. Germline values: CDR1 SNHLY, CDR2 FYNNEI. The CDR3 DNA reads TGTGCCAGCAGTGAGCAGGGGGTTGAAAAACTGTTTTTT. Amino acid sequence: CASSEQGVEKLFF.

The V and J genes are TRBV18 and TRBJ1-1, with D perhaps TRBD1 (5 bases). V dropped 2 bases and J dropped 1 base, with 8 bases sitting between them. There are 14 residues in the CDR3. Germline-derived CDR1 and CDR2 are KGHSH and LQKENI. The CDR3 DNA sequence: TGTGCCAGCTCACCATCCGGGGGGAACACTGAAGCTTTCTTT. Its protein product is CASSPSGGNTEAFF.

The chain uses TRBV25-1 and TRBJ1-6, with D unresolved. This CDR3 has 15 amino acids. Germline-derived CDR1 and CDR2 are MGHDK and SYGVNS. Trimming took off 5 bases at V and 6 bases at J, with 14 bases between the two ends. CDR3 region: CASSLNGLSNSPLHF. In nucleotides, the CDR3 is TGTGCCAGCAGTCTTAACGGTCTCTCTAATTCACCCCTCCACTTT. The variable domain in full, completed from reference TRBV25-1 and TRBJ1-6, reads EADIYQTPRYLVIGTGKKITLECSQTMGHDKMYWYQQDPGMELHLIHYSYGVNSTEKGDLSSESTVSRIRTEHFPLTLESARPSHTSQYLCASSLNGLSNSPLHFGNGTRLTVT.

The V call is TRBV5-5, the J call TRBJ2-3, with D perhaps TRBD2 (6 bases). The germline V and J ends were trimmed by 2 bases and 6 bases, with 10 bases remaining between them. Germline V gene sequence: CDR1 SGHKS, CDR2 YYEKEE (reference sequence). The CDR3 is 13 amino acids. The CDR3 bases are TGTGCCAGCAGCTTCGGGGGTGGGGATACGCAGTATTTT. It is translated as CASSFGGGDTQYF.

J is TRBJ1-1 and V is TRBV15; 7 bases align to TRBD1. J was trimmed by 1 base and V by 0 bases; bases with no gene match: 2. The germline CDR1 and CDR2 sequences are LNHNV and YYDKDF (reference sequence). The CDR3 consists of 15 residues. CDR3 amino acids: CATSREKGANTEAFF. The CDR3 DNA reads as TGTGCCACCAGCAGAGAAAAGGGGGCGAACACTGAAGCTTTCTTT.